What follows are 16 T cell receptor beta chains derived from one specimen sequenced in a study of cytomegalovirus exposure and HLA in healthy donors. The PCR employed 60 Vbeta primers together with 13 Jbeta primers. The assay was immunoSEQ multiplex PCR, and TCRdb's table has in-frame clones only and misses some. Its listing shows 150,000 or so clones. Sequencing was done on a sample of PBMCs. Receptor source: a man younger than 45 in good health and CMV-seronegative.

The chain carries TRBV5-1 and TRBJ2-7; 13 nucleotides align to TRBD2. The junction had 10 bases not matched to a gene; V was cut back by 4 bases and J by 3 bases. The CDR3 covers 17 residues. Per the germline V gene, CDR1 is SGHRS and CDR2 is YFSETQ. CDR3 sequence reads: CASSPGLAGALDYEQYF. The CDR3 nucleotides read TGCGCCAGCAGCCCTGGACTAGCGGGAGCCTTGGACTACGAGCAGTACTTC.

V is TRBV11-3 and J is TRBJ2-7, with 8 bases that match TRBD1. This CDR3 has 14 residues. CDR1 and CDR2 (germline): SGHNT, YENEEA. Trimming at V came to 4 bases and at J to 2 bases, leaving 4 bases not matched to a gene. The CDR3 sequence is CASSSGQGPYEQYF. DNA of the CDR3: TGTGCCAGCAGCTCCGGACAGGGACCCTACGAGCAGTACTTC.

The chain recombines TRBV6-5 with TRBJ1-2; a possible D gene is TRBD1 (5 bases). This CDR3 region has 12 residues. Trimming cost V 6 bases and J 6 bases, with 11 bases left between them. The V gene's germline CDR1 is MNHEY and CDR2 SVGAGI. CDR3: CASRLGGDGYTF. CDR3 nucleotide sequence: TGTGCCAGCAGATTAGGAGGGGATGGCTACACCTTC.

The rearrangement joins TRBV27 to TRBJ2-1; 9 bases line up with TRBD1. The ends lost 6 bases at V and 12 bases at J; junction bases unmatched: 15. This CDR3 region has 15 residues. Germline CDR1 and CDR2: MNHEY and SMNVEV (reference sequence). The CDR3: CASSLSRYRGQGQFF. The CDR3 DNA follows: TGTGCCAGCAGCCTTAGCAGATACAGGGGGCAGGGGCAGTTCTTC.

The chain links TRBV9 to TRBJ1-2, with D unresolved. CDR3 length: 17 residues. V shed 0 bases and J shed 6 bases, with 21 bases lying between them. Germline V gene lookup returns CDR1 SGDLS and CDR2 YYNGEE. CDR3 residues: CASSVALSDTEFHGYTF. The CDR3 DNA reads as TGTGCCAGCAGCGTAGCATTAAGTGACACAGAATTCCATGGCTACACCTTC.

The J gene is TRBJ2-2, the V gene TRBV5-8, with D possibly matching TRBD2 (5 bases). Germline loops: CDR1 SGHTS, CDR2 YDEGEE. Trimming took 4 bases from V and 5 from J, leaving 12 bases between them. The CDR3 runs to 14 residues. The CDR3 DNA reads TGTGCCAGCAGCACTGGGAGCATAACCGGGGAGCTGTTTTTT. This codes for CASSTGSITGELFF. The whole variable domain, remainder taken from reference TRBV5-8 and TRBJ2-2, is EAGVTQSPTHLIKTRGQQATLRCSPISGHTSVYWYQQALGLGLQFLLWYDEGEERNRGNFPPRFSGRQFPNYSSELNVNALELEDSALYLCASSTGSITGELFFGEGSRLTVL.

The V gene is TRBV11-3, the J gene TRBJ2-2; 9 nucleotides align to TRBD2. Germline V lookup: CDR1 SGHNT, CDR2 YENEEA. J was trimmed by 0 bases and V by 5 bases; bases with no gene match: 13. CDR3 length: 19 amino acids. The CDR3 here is CASSHSVQLAGPNTGELFF. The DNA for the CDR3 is TGTGCCAGCAGCCACTCGGTCCAACTAGCGGGCCCGAACACCGGGGAGCTGTTTTTT.

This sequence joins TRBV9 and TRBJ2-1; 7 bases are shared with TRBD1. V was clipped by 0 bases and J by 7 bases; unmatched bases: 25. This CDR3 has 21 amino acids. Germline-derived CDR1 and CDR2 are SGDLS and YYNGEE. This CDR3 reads CASSVEWGGTVRRYLRNEQFF. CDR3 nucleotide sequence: TGTGCCAGCAGCGTAGAGTGGGGTGGGACAGTGAGGCGGTACCTTAGGAATGAGCAGTTCTTC. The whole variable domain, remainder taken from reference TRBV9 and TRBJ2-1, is DSGVTQTPKHLITATGQRVTLRCSPRSGDLSVYWYQQSLDQGLQFLIQYYNGEERAKGNILERFSAQQFPDLHSELNLSSLELGDSALYFCASSVEWGGTVRRYLRNEQFFGPGTRLTVL.

The CDR3 here is CASSLAETEAFF. In DNA form, the CDR3 reads TGTGCCAGCAGCTTGGCCGAGACTGAAGCTTTCTTT. The chain joins TRBV5-5 to TRBJ1-1, with D unresolved. Trimming removed 0 bases at V and 5 bases at J, with 5 bases between. Germline assignment: CDR1 SGHKS and CDR2 YYEKEE (reference sequence). This CDR3 region has 12 residues. Full variable domain (outside the CDR3, taken from reference TRBV5-5 and TRBJ1-1): DAGVTQSPTHLIKTRGQQVTLRCSPISGHKSVSWYQQVLGQGPQFIFQYYEKEERGRGNFPDRFSARQFPNYSSELNVNALLLGDSALYLCASSLAETEAFFGQGTRLTVV.

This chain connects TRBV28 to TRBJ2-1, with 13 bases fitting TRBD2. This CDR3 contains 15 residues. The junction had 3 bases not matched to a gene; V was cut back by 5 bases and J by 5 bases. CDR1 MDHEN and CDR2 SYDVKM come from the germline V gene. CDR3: CASSLGLAGDNEQFF. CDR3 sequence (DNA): TGTGCCAGCAGTCTAGGACTAGCGGGGGACAATGAGCAGTTCTTC. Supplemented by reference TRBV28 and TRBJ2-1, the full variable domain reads DVKVTQSSRYLVKRTGEKVFLECVQDMDHENMFWYRQDPGLGLRLIYFSYDVKMKEKGDIPEGYSVSREKKERFSLILESASTNQTSMYLCASSLGLAGDNEQFFGPGTRLTVL.

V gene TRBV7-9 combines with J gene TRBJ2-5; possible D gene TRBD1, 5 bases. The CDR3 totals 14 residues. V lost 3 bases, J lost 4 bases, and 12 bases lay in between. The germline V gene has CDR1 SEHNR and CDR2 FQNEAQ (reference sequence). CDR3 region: CASSLMGLSETQYF. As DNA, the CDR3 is TGTGCCAGCAGCTTGATGGGGCTGTCAGAGACCCAGTACTTC.

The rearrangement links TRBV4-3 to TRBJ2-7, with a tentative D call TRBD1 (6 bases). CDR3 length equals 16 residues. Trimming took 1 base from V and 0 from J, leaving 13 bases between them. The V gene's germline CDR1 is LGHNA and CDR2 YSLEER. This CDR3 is CASSQGFAGDSYEQYF. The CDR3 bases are TGCGCCAGCAGCCAAGGGTTCGCAGGGGACTCCTACGAGCAGTACTTC.

The CDR3 region is CASSLLTGRIGELFF. The CDR3 DNA reads as TGTGCCAGCAGTTTGTTGACAGGGAGGATCGGGGAGCTGTTTTTT. The chain combines TRBV27 with TRBJ2-2; weak D call: TRBD1 (7 bases). The CDR3 spans 15 residues. Germline V gene sequence: CDR1 MNHEY, CDR2 SMNVEV (reference sequence). V was pared by 3 bases and J by 7 bases, with 15 bases between.

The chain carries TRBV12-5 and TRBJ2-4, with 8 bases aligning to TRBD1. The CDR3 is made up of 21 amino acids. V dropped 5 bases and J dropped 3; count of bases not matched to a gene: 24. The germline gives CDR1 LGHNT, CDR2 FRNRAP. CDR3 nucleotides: TGTGCTAGTGGTCTAATAGACAGGGGTCATTACCTACGCTCCCTCAAAAACATTCAGTACTTC. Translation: CASGLIDRGHYLRSLKNIQYF.

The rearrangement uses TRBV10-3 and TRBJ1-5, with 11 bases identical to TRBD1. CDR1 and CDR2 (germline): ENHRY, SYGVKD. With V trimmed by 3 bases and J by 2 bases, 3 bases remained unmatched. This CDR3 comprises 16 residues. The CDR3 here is CAISDKGQGGNQPQHF. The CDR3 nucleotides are TGTGCCATCAGTGATAAGGGACAGGGGGGCAATCAGCCCCAGCATTTT.

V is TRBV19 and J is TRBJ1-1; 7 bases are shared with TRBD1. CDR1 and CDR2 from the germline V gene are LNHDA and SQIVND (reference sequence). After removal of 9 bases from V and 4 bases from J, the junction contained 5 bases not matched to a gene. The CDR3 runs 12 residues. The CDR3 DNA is TGTGCCAGCGGCCGACAGGGCACTGAAGCTTTCTTT. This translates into CASGRQGTEAFF.